There are many counts of the clone carrying this TCR beta chain. Then a second PCR, running roughly 7 to 11 cycles, was carried out with a sample-barcoded 5' primer and a J-beta primer mix. Unique molecular identifiers of 12 random nucleotides labeled each cDNA. TCRdb passed the 5' RACE reads through MiXCR, listing each CDR3 protein once. The data show 380,000 or so distinct CDR3 sequences, with about 55% seen just once and 45% to 65% held by the top ten. This sample was included in a study of blood T cells in healthy people across ages. In the study overall: About one barcoded beta molecule per two T cells came from capture by template switching.

The amount of total RNA extracted per sample was at least 5.5 micrograms. The CDR3 sequence is 14 residues long. Germline V gene sequence: CDR1 SNHLY, CDR2 FYNNEI. Trimming took off 6 bases at V and 2 bases at J, with 13 bases between the two ends. This sequence originates from a man aged 55 to 69 in good health. The V and J genes are TRBV2 and TRBJ2-5; D possibly corresponds to TRBD1 (6 bases). Sequencing was carried out using blood. The CDR3 region is CASSGQTKQETQYF. For the CDR3, the DNA is TGTGCCAGCAGCGGACAGACGAAACAAGAGACCCAGTACTTC.